A selection of T cell receptor beta chains follows, all from one sample in a study of beta chain features in type 1 diabetes. Produced via immunoSEQ multiplex PCR; TCRdb's table is partial and in-frame only. The sample consists of approximately 150,000 clones, roughly an eighth of them appearing once. The sequenced sample was central memory CD4+ T cells from blood. The receptors originated from a man between 18 and 35 years old with type 1 diabetes. Both conserved end residues are part of each CDR3. Fields, in order: V gene, clone size, J gene, D gene, CDR3 protein, CDR3 DNA. D genes are given only for firm matches. Clone size appears in some rows only: once, few, many, or a class for an expanded clone.

TRBV25-1,NA,TRBJ1-2,TRBD1,CASSIGTGYGYTF,TGTGCCAGCAGTATTGGGACAGGCTATGGCTACACCTTC
TRBV29-1,NA,TRBJ2-7,TRBD1,CSVGFGQGRDEQYF,TGCAGCGTTGGTTTCGGACAGGGAAGAGACGAGCAGTACTTC
TRBV9,NA,TRBJ1-1,TRBD1,CASSVATGDSRTEAFF,TGTGCCAGCAGCGTAGCTACGGGGGACAGCCGGACTGAAGCTTTCTTT
TRBV5-1,few,TRBJ2-7,NA,CASSPSGARFYEQYF,TGCGCCAGCAGCCCATCGGGCGCCAGATTCTACGAGCAGTACTTC
TRBV4-1,NA,TRBJ1-6,TRBD1,CASSQLTRGPLNSPLHF,TGCGCCAGCAGCCAACTTACCAGGGGGCCTTTGAATTCACCCCTCCACTTT
TRBV7-2,few,TRBJ2-1,NA,CASSLAPGGWDEQFF,TGTGCCAGCAGCTTAGCCCCCGGGGGTTGGGATGAGCAGTTCTTC
TRBV2,few,TRBJ2-4,NA,CASSASTGRLIDIQYF,TGTGCCAGCAGTGCCTCGACAGGGAGGTTGATAGACATTCAGTACTTC
TRBV20-1,few,TRBJ2-5,NA,CSALTQETQYF,TGCAGTGCCCTGACCCAAGAGACCCAGTACTTC
TRBV28,few,TRBJ1-2,TRBD1,CASNLPGTGGGYTF,TGTGCCAGCAATCTACCCGGGACAGGGGGCGGCTACACCTTC
TRBV11-2,NA,TRBJ2-1,TRBD2,CASSSGTTSSYNEQFF,TGTGCCAGCAGCTCCGGGACTACTAGCTCCTACAATGAGCAGTTCTTC
TRBV29-1,NA,TRBJ1-5,NA,CSVAAGYSNQPQHF,TGCAGCGTTGCGGCAGGATATAGCAATCAGCCCCAGCATTTT
TRBV7-9,NA,TRBJ2-5,TRBD2,CASSSAGQETQYF,TGTGCCAGCAGTTCAGCGGGGCAAGAGACCCAGTACTTC
TRBV4-1,many,TRBJ2-1,NA,CASSAVYEQFF,TGCGCCAGCAGCGCCGTCTATGAGCAGTTCTTC
TRBV30,NA,TRBJ1-2,NA,CACPLAGTGEDGYTF,TGTGCCTGCCCCCTAGCGGGTACGGGGGAGGATGGCTACACCTTC
TRBV6-1,few,TRBJ2-5,NA,CASNGHTQETQYF,TGTGCCAGCAACGGACATACACAAGAGACCCAGTACTTC
TRBV5-4,few,TRBJ1-2,NA,CASNLQGGYGYTF,TGTGCCAGCAACCTCCAAGGGGGCTATGGCTACACCTTC
TRBV11-3,few,TRBJ2-5,NA,CASSLDGSATPQETQYF,TGTGCCAGCAGCTTAGATGGTAGCGCAACTCCCCAAGAGACCCAGTACTTC
TRBV9,few,TRBJ2-3,TRBD1,CASSVEGASFTDTQYF,TGTGCCAGCAGCGTAGAGGGGGCTAGCTTCACAGATACGCAGTATTTT
TRBV30,NA,TRBJ1-6,NA,CAWSLGPWAPLHF,TGTGCCTGGAGTTTAGGGCCATGGGCACCCCTCCACTTT
TRBV7-9,NA,TRBJ2-5,NA,CASGGQVQETQYF,TGTGCCAGCGGGGGGCAGGTACAAGAGACCCAGTACTTC
TRBV18,NA,TRBJ1-1,NA,CASSHLVGQGKDTEAFF,TGTGCCAGCTCACACCTCGTTGGGCAGGGAAAGGACACTGAAGCTTTCTTT
TRBV28,NA,TRBJ2-1,NA,CASSLWGSANEQFF,TGTGCCAGCAGTTTATGGGGTAGCGCCAATGAGCAGTTCTTC
TRBV7-9,few,TRBJ1-4,NA,CASSNGATNEKLFF,TGTGCCAGCAGCAACGGTGCAACTAATGAAAAACTGTTTTTT
TRBV15,few,TRBJ1-6,NA,CATSRDWGGFSNSPLHF,TGTGCCACCAGCAGAGATTGGGGGGGATTCTCTAATTCACCCCTCCACTTT
TRBV6-6,NA,TRBJ1-5,NA,CASRTISNQPQHF,TGTGCCAGCAGAACAATAAGCAATCAGCCCCAGCATTTT
TRBV19,NA,TRBJ1-1,NA,CASSERGKDGEAFF,TGTGCCAGTAGCGAGCGGGGGAAGGACGGTGAAGCTTTCTTT
TRBV27,few,TRBJ1-1,NA,CASLKAGTANTEAFF,TGTGCCAGTCTCAAAGCCGGGACGGCGAACACTGAAGCTTTCTTT
TRBV7-6,NA,TRBJ2-1,TRBD2,CASSTGGGGYNEQFF,TGTGCCAGCAGCACAGGCGGGGGGGGTTACAATGAGCAGTTCTTC
TRBV9,NA,TRBJ2-2,NA,CASSVARTAYDTGELFF,TGTGCCAGCAGCGTAGCTAGGACAGCTTATGACACCGGGGAGCTGTTTTTT
TRBV2,NA,TRBJ2-5,NA,CASGGAGHGRETQYF,TGTGCCAGCGGGGGGGCAGGGCATGGTCGCGAGACCCAGTACTTC
TRBV30,many,TRBJ2-5,TRBD2,CAWRTRGAEYQETQYF,TGTGCCTGGAGGACGCGGGGGGCCGAGTACCAAGAGACCCAGTACTTC
TRBV5-1,NA,TRBJ2-2,TRBD2,CASSTGLAGRLGPGELFF,TGCGCCAGCAGCACGGGACTAGCGGGGCGCCTGGGGCCCGGGGAGCTGTTTTTT
TRBV2,NA,TRBJ1-1,NA,CASGSEGIDTEAFF,TGTGCCAGCGGGAGCGAGGGGATAGACACTGAAGCTTTCTTT
TRBV11-2,NA,TRBJ1-1,NA,CASSSPAREAFF,TGTGCCAGCAGCTCCCCCGCGAGGGAAGCTTTCTTT
TRBV29-1,NA,TRBJ1-3,TRBD1,CSGRGGRTGNTIYF,TGCAGCGGAAGAGGGGGCAGGACTGGAAACACCATATATTTT
TRBV7-7,NA,TRBJ2-5,TRBD2,CASSARGGSETQYF,TGTGCTAGCAGCGCCCGGGGGGGCTCAGAGACCCAGTACTTC
TRBV9,few,TRBJ1-6,TRBD1,CASARQGASPLHF,TGTGCCAGCGCTCGACAGGGGGCTTCACCCCTCCACTTT
TRBV29-1,NA,TRBJ1-2,NA,CSVEDRYNYGYTF,TGCAGCGTTGAGGACAGATATAACTATGGCTACACCTTC
TRBV7-9,few,TRBJ1-5,NA,CASSLGSSEGPQHF,TGTGCCAGCAGCTTAGGAAGCTCGGAAGGGCCCCAGCATTTT
TRBV5-1,NA,TRBJ2-3,TRBD1,CASWGTGADTQYF,TGCGCCAGCTGGGGGACAGGGGCAGATACGCAGTATTTT
TRBV4-1,NA,TRBJ2-7,NA,CASSQDPGTSSYEQYF,TGCGCCAGCAGCCAAGATCCGGGGACCAGCTCCTACGAGCAGTACTTC
TRBV11-3,NA,TRBJ2-1,TRBD1,CASRIGQGDNNEQFF,TGTGCCAGCAGAATCGGACAGGGGGATAACAATGAGCAGTTCTTC
TRBV2,NA,TRBJ2-5,NA,CASLVARQETQYF,TGTGCCAGCCTTGTTGCACGCCAAGAGACCCAGTACTTC
TRBV4-1,once,TRBJ1-4,NA,CASSKERGVSNEKLFF,TGCGCCAGCAGCAAAGAACGCGGGGTTTCTAATGAAAAACTGTTTTTT